These 24 T cell receptor beta chains share one sample of origin, sequenced in a study of human T cells and chemical hapten exposure. TCRdb used MiXCR to reprocess the RACE reads, holding one entry per CDR3 protein. Of some 90,000 distinct CDR3 sequences in the sample, about 10% were seen once. Specified time point: healthy volunteer bleed at 2 weeks. Blood, whole and unfractionated, served as the source for total RNA extraction. Sequencing input: whole blood. The receptors here all came from a female donor in good health. Some clones in this sample may be carry-over from other donors' samples.

The sample holds a few counts of this clonotype. The V call is TRBV5-6, the J call TRBJ1-6, with D hard to call. V was trimmed by 1 base and J by 0 bases, leaving 2 bases between them. The CDR3 length is 14 residues. Germline CDR1 and CDR2: SGHDT and YYEEEE. The CDR3, as DNA: TGTGCCAGCAGCTTGAGCTCCTATAATTCACCCCTCCACTTT. Protein product: CASSLSSYNSPLHF.

This clonotype has only a few counts. The V call is TRBV3-1, the J call TRBJ1-4, with D possibly matching TRBD1 (6 bases). The CDR3 runs 14 residues. In germline, CDR1 is LGHDT, CDR2 YNNKEL (reference sequence). V dropped 4 bases and J dropped 8 bases, with 14 bases sitting between them. The CDR3 coding sequence is TGTGCCAGCAGCCCGGACAGTGGCCGGGAAAAACTGTTTTTT. It is translated as CASSPDSGREKLFF.

This clonotype was seen a handful of times. The chain links TRBV20-1 to TRBJ2-7; D may be TRBD2 (6 bases). The germline V and J ends were trimmed by 3 bases and 0 bases, with 12 bases remaining between them. Germline V lookup: CDR1 DFQATT, CDR2 SNEGSKA (reference sequence). CDR3 length equals 14 residues. The CDR3 spells CSASGAGSSYEQYF. The CDR3 DNA reads as TGCAGTGCTAGCGGGGCGGGGTCCTCCTACGAGCAGTACTTC.

The chain couples TRBV2 to TRBJ2-5; TRBD2 aligns across 12 bases. The V and J ends lost 6 bases and 4 bases, in that order; junction bases with no gene match: 9. Germline V gene lookup returns CDR1 SNHLY and CDR2 FYNNEI. The CDR3 consists of 16 residues. DNA of the CDR3: TGTGCCAGCAGCGGAGCACTAGCGGGAGGAAGAGAGACCCAGTACTTC. This codes for CASSGALAGGRETQYF.

This clonotype occurred a few times. V and J are TRBV28 and TRBJ2-7; 8 bases fit TRBD2. With 4 bases clipped from V and 1 base from J, the junction kept 9 bases outside the gene matches. The CDR3 is made up of 16 amino acids. CDR1 and CDR2 (germline): MDHEN, SYDVKM. CDR3 sequence (DNA): TGTGCCAGCAGTTCCTCGGGGAGCGGGAGTTCCTACGAGCAGTACTTC. Its translation is CASSSSGSGSSYEQYF. The whole variable domain, filled in from reference TRBV28 and TRBJ2-7, reads DVKVTQSSRYLVKRTGEKVFLECVQDMDHENMFWYRQDPGLGLRLIYFSYDVKMKEKGDIPEGYSVSREKKERFSLILESASTNQTSMYLCASSSSGSGSSYEQYFGPGTRLTVT.

The V call is TRBV3-1, the J call TRBJ1-1; D is undetermined. Trimming took 7 bases from V and 0 from J, leaving 21 bases between them. The V gene's germline CDR1 is LGHDT and CDR2 YNNKEL (reference sequence). The CDR3 loop spans 17 amino acids. CDR3 protein: CASTPTGQVWVNTEAFF. CDR3 DNA sequence: TGTGCCAGCACCCCAACCGGGCAGGTCTGGGTGAACACTGAAGCTTTCTTT.

This clonotype came up many times. The chain employs TRBV29-1 and TRBJ1-2; no clear D gene. The CDR3 consists of 13 residues. V was trimmed by 4 bases and J by 0 bases, leaving 9 bases between them. Germline CDR1 is SQVTM and CDR2 is ANQGSEA. The CDR3 sequence is CSVGDLSNYGYTF. DNA for the CDR3: TGCAGCGTTGGCGACCTCTCTAACTATGGCTACACCTTC.

This clonotype was seen ten or more times. The J gene is TRBJ2-3, the V gene TRBV7-8, with no clear D. V was cut by 2 bases and J by 3 bases, with 9 bases left in between. The CDR3 has 14 residues. Germline CDR1 reads SGHVS; CDR2 reads FQNEAQ. Here the CDR3 DNA reads TGTGCCAGCAGCTTAACCGGCGGAACAGATACGCAGTATTTT. This encodes CASSLTGGTDTQYF.

V usage is TRBV3-1 and J usage is TRBJ2-1; 7 bases are shared with TRBD2. CDR1 is LGHDT and CDR2 is YNNKEL in the germline V gene (reference sequence). Trimming removed 10 bases from V and 7 bases from J; junction bases left unmatched: 7. This CDR3 has 12 residues. CDR3 residues: CATVGLLNEQFF. CDR3 coding DNA: TGTGCCACTGTGGGACTACTTAATGAGCAGTTCTTC.

This clonotype was observed many times. J is TRBJ2-3 and V is TRBV20-1, with D perhaps being TRBD1 or TRBD2 (6 bases each). Per the germline V gene, CDR1 is DFQATT and CDR2 is SNEGSKA (reference sequence). Trimming took 6 bases from V and 3 from J, leaving 13 bases between them. The CDR3 covers 13 residues. CDR3 amino acids: CSAFPGATDTQYF. CDR3 in DNA: TGCAGTGCCTTCCCGGGGGCGACAGATACGCAGTATTTT.

This clonotype was recorded many times. This rearrangement joins TRBV5-4 to TRBJ1-6; 7 nucleotides align to TRBD1. Germline V gives CDR1 SGHNT, CDR2 YYREEE (reference sequence). The J segment lost 10 bases and the V segment lost 2 bases, leaving 6 bases of the junction unmatched. This CDR3 comprises 14 residues. The CDR3 loop is CASSFRQGGSPLHF. DNA for the CDR3: TGTGCCAGCAGCTTCAGGCAGGGGGGATCACCCCTCCACTTT.

The chain couples TRBV30 to TRBJ2-7; TRBD1 matches at 7 bases. Germline values: CDR1 GTSNPN, CDR2 SVGIG (reference sequence). The CDR3 spans 16 residues. The junction had 11 bases not matched to a gene; V was cut back by 0 bases and J by 3 bases. The CDR3 nucleotides read TGTGCCTGGAGTGTACAACTTGACAGGGTCGACTACGAGCAGTACTTC. This translates into CAWSVQLDRVDYEQYF.

This clonotype has a count of ten or more. The chain is built from TRBV29-1 and TRBJ2-5; TRBD1 matches at 7 bases. With V trimmed by 1 base and J by 0 bases, 5 bases remained unmatched. From germline, CDR1 is SQVTM and CDR2 ANQGSEA. The CDR3 sequence is 15 residues long. The CDR3 coding sequence is TGCAGCGTTGAAGGGGACAGCAGGAACCAAGAGACCCAGTACTTC. Protein product: CSVEGDSRNQETQYF.

This clonotype was seen a handful of times. J is TRBJ1-1 and V is TRBV20-1, with D possibly being TRBD1 (5 bases). The germline V and J ends were trimmed by 0 bases and 0 bases, with 8 bases remaining between them. The CDR3 is 14 residues long. Germline lookup yields CDR1 DFQATT and CDR2 SNEGSKA (reference sequence). Written as DNA, the CDR3 is TGCAGTGCTAGAGATGGGACCGTGAACACTGAAGCTTTCTTT. Translated, it gives CSARDGTVNTEAFF.

The chain recombines TRBV25-1 with TRBJ1-1; the match to TRBD1 covers 9 bases. CDR1 is MGHDK, CDR2 SYGVNS, per germline. The CDR3 contains 16 residues. V shed 4 bases, J shed 4 bases, and the junction held 10 bases outside the gene matches. Written as DNA, the CDR3 is TGTGCCAGCAGTGGAACACAGGGGGCGTATGGCACTGAAGCTTTCTTT. As protein: CASSGTQGAYGTEAFF.

This clonotype has a handful of counts. The chain joins TRBV4-2 to TRBJ2-5, with a possible D match to TRBD1 (5 bases). The germline V gene has CDR1 LGHNA and CDR2 YNFKEQ. Trimming took 1 base from V and 3 from J, leaving 9 bases between them. The CDR3 consists of 14 residues. The CDR3 here is CASSQGGREETQYF. CDR3 bases: TGTGCCAGCAGCCAAGGTGGCAGGGAAGAGACCCAGTACTTC.

This clonotype was seen a few times. The chain combines TRBV7-2 with TRBJ2-1; TRBD2 agrees at 15 bases. This CDR3 has 16 amino acids. CDR1 SGHTA and CDR2 FQGNSA come from the germline V gene. Trimming cost V 4 bases and J 8 bases; bases outside gene matches: 6. As DNA, the CDR3 is TGTGCCAGCAGCTCGGGACTAGCGGGAGGAGGGGATGAGCAGTTCTTC. Translation gives CASSSGLAGGGDEQFF.

This clonotype was counted many times. This rearrangement joins TRBV11-2 to TRBJ2-3, with D maybe TRBD1 (6 bases). This CDR3 is built from 15 residues. Germline V gene sequence: CDR1 SGHAT, CDR2 FQNNGV. The V end lost 5 bases, the J end lost 6 bases, and 18 bases lay between the germline ends. The CDR3 nucleotides read TGTGCCAGCAGCCCGCTAGGCAGGGGTTTGGATACGCAGTATTTT. It translates to CASSPLGRGLDTQYF.

This clonotype was found once. The chain has TRBV7-2 and TRBJ1-1, with D tentatively TRBD1 (5 bases). CDR3 length: 13 amino acids. The ends were cut back, 6 bases at V and 6 bases at J, with 14 bases in the middle. Germline CDR1 and CDR2: SGHTA and FQGNSA. This CDR3 reads CASSRQPNAEAFF. Written as DNA, the CDR3 is TGTGCCAGCAGTCGACAGCCTAACGCTGAAGCTTTCTTT. Full variable domain (missing parts from reference TRBV7-2 and TRBJ1-1): GAGVSQSPSNKVTEKGKDVELRCDPISGHTALYWYRQSLGQGLEFLIYFQGNSAPDKSGLPSDRFSAERTGGSVSTLTIQRTQQEDSAVYLCASSRQPNAEAFFGQGTRLTVV.

The sample holds a few counts of this clonotype. This CDR3 is CSAVTSGNEKLFF. The CDR3 DNA reads TGCAGCGCCGTGACAAGTGGGAATGAAAAACTGTTTTTT. This sequence joins TRBV29-1 and TRBJ1-4; no clear D. The ends were cut back, 7 bases at V and 5 bases at J, with 14 bases in the middle. CDR3 length: 13 amino acids. In germline, CDR1 is SQVTM, CDR2 ANQGSEA.

The gene calls are TRBV7-3 and TRBJ2-2; 11 bases match TRBD1. V was clipped by 5 bases and J by 8 bases; unmatched bases: 4. The germline V gene has CDR1 SGHTA and CDR2 FQGTGA. The CDR3 is 14 residues long. The CDR3 spells CASSRGQGAGELFF. The CDR3 DNA reads as TGTGCCAGCAGCCGCGGACAGGGGGCTGGGGAGCTGTTTTTT.

This clonotype was seen many times. The chain is built from TRBV5-1 and TRBJ2-5; TRBD2 might be the D (5 bases). Trimming left V 4 bases short and J 1 base short, with 14 bases between. CDR1 and CDR2 (germline): SGHRS, YFSETQ. The CDR3 contains 15 residues. This chain's CDR3 is CASSAYAAAQETQYF. CDR3 nucleotides: TGCGCCAGCAGCGCCTACGCAGCGGCCCAAGAGACCCAGTACTTC.

This clonotype was counted at least ten times. The genes are TRBV7-9 and TRBJ2-4; D may correspond to TRBD1 or TRBD2 (5 bases each). The CDR3 covers 14 residues. V lost 0 bases, J lost 7 bases, and 10 bases lay in between. Germline assignment: CDR1 SEHNR and CDR2 FQNEAQ (reference sequence). The CDR3 here is CASSLASGDNIQYF. The CDR3 bases are TGTGCCAGCAGCTTAGCGAGTGGGGACAACATTCAGTACTTC.

Ten or more counts support this clonotype. The rearrangement links TRBV12-3 or TRBV12-4 to TRBJ1-1; the match to TRBD1 covers 10 bases. Trimming took 6 bases from V and 9 from J; bases not matched to a gene: 10. The length of the CDR3 is 14 residues. CDR3 sequence (DNA): TGTGCCAGCAGCCGGGACAGGGGAGCAGTAAAAGCTTTCTTT. Its translation: CASSRDRGAVKAFF.